The clone carrying this T cell receptor (beta chain) was detected only a few times. The antigen remains unidentified. CDR3 length: 16 residues. Trimming at V came to 5 bases and at J to 0 bases, leaving 6 bases not matched to a gene. Germline lookup yields CDR1 SEHNR and CDR2 FQNEAQ (reference sequence). The data are from a study of beta chain features in type 1 diabetes. Overall study findings and caveats: Shorter TCRB CDR3s, moderately but significantly so, were found in Type 1 diabetes patients in all four CD4+ subsets.

Reverse transcribing all isolated RNA meant expressed TCRB transcripts were sequenced. About 3.4 million reads on average were seen across naive, central memory and regulatory T cell samples. Produced via immunoSEQ multiplex PCR; TCRdb's table is partial and in-frame only. The sample yields roughly 340,000 clones, 10% to 15% seen once. The sequence was collected from a woman aged 18-29 years with type 1 diabetes. Sequenced: naive CD4+ T cells from blood. The rearrangement uses TRBV7-9 and TRBJ1-1; 10 bases match TRBD1. The CDR3 here is CASSQTGGVMNTEAFF. As DNA, the CDR3 is TGTGCCAGCAGCCAGACAGGGGGCGTGATGAACACTGAAGCTTTCTTT.